This TCR beta chain was observed in a study of read filtering for tumor transcriptome and immune sequencing. For the study at large: IR-seq gave about 4 to 10.27 million TCR reads per sample; RNA-seq gave roughly 80 to 1,300.

This clonotype showed up just once. The final CDR3 position lacks the conserved phenylalanine or tryptophan, pointing to a likely read error. The DNA is left out, because the CDR3 cannot be placed on it with certainty; the CDR3 is given as TCRdb lists it. From around 440 ng of RNA, a library with molecular barcoded alpha/delta and beta/gamma adaptors was made. TCRdb redid the calling of the reads with MiXCR, one entry per CDR3 protein. The sample lists more than 30,000 distinct CDR3 sequences; 18% were seen once. The CDR3 has 13 residues if both end residues are counted. Germline loops: CDR1 MGHRA, CDR2 YSYEKL.

Specimen: a population of CD138-negative cells sorted from bone marrow. The V and J genes are TRBV4-1 and TRBJ1-1; the D segment call TRBD1 is taken from the table without a DNA check. The clonotype originates from a donor older than 35 with multiple myeloma. CDR3 sequence reads: CASSHPPGPEAFY.